The 6 T cell receptor beta chains below come from one sample, sequenced in a study of early stage breast cancer tumors. The data were produced by immunoSEQ multiplex PCR, yet TCRdb's version contains in-frame clones alone and is incomplete. The sample lists around 31,000 clones; just under 75% were seen once. Sequenced material: blood. These receptors were taken from a person aged 35-55 years with breast cancer.

The chain has TRBV30 and TRBJ2-3; TRBD2 matches 12 bases. From germline, CDR1 is GTSNPN and CDR2 SVGIG (reference sequence). The CDR3 is made up of 14 amino acids. V lost 8 bases to trimming and J lost 3 bases; unmatched junction nucleotides: 6. The CDR3 DNA reads TGTGCCCTTGGGACTAGCGGGTGGACAGATACGCAGTATTTT. It yields the protein CALGTSGWTDTQYF.

V gene TRBV19 combines with J gene TRBJ1-5; 9 bases line up with TRBD1. Germline lookup yields CDR1 LNHDA and CDR2 SQIVND (reference sequence). J gave up 4 bases and V 1 base, and 8 bases lay outside the gene matches. There are 17 residues in the CDR3. CDR3: CASSIGTGGSWNQPQHF. For the CDR3, the DNA is TGTGCCAGTAGTATAGGTACAGGGGGCAGTTGGAATCAGCCCCAGCATTTT.

V is TRBV7-8 and J is TRBJ1-2, with D possibly TRBD1 on 5 matching bases. This CDR3 has 14 residues. V was trimmed by 1 base and J by 8 bases, leaving 14 bases between them. From germline, CDR1 is SGHVS and CDR2 FQNEAQ. CDR3 protein: CASSLVSAGSGYTF. DNA for the CDR3: TGTGCCAGCAGCTTAGTCTCGGCAGGGAGCGGCTACACCTTC.

This clone was seen only once. The rearrangement links TRBV5-6 to TRBJ1-1, with D possibly matching TRBD1 (5 bases). V shed 4 bases and J shed 1 base, with 11 bases lying between them. The CDR3 runs to 14 residues. Germline CDR1 and CDR2: SGHDT and YYEEEE. As DNA, the CDR3 is TGTGCCAGCAGCGGGGACCCCGAGAACACTGAAGCTTTCTTT. It translates to CASSGDPENTEAFF.

CDR3 in amino acids: CASSVVAGSDTQYF. CDR3 nucleotides: TGTGCCAGCAGCGTAGTTGCTGGCTCGGATACGCAGTATTTT. J is TRBJ2-3 and V is TRBV9; D ambiguous. Between the trimmed V and J ends, which lost 0 bases and 6 bases, there was a span of 11 bases. There are 14 residues in the CDR3. CDR1 is SGDLS, CDR2 YYNGEE, per germline.

The V gene is TRBV13, the J gene TRBJ2-7; 7 bases agree with TRBD1. This CDR3 has 14 residues. Germline loops: CDR1 PRHDT, CDR2 FYEKMQ (reference sequence). Trimming removed 3 bases from V and 2 bases from J; junction bases left unmatched: 4. The CDR3 is CASSFRDSPYEQYF. CDR3 DNA: TGTGCCAGCAGCTTCCGGGACAGCCCCTACGAGCAGTACTTC.